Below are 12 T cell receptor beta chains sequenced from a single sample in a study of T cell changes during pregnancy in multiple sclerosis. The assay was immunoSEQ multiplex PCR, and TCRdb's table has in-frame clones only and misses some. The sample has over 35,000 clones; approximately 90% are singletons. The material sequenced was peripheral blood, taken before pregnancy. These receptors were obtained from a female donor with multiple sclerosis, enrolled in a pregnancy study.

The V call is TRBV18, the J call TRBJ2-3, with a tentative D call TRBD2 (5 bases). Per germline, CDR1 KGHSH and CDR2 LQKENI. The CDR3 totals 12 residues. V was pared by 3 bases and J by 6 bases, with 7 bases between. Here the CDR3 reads CASSPSSDTQYF. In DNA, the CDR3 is TGTGCCAGCTCACCTTCTAGCGATACGCAGTATTTT. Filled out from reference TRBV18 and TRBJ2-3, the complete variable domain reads NAGVMQNPRHLVRRRGQEARLRCSPMKGHSHVYWYRQLPEEGLKFMVYLQKENIIDESGMPKERFSAEFPKEGPSILRIQQVVRGDSAAYFCASSPSSDTQYFGPGTRLTVL.

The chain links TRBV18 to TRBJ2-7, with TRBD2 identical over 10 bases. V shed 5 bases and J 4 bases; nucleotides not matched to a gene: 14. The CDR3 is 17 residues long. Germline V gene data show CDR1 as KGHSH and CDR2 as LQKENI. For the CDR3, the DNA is TGTGCCAGCTCAGGAGCTAGCGGGGGACCCCCCTCTTACGAGCAGTACTTC. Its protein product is CASSGASGGPPSYEQYF.

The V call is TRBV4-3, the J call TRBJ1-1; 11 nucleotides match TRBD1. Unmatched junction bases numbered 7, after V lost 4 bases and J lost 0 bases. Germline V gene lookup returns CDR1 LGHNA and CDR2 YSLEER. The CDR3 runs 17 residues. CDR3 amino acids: CASSPYGQGAMNTEAFF. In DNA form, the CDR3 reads TGCGCCAGCAGCCCCTACGGACAGGGGGCCATGAACACTGAAGCTTTCTTT.

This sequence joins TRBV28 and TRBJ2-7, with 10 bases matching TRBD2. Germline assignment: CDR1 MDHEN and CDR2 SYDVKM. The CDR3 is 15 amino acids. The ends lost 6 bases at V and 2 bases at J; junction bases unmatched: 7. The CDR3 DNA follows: TGTGCCAGCAGCCTTGGAGCGGGAGGGCCCTACGAGCAGTACTTC. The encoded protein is CASSLGAGGPYEQYF.

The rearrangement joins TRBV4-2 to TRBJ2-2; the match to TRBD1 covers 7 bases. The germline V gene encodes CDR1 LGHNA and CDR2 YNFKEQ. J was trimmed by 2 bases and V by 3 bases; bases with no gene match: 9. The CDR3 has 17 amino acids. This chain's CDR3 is CASSQGPGTANTGELFF. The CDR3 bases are TGTGCCAGCAGCCAGGGACCTGGGACAGCAAACACCGGGGAGCTGTTTTTT.

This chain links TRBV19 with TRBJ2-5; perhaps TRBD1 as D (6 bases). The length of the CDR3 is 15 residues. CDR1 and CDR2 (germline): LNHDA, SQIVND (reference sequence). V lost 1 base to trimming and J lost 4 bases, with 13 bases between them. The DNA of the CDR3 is TGTGCCAGTAGTATAGGGAACAGGGATCGAGAGACCCAGTACTTC. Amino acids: CASSIGNRDRETQYF.

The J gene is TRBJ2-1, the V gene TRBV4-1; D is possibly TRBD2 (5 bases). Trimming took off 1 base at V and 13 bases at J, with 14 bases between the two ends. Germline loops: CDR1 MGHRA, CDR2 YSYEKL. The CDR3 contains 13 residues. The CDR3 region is CASSQGVSAVQFF. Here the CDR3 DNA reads TGCGCCAGCAGCCAAGGGGTTTCAGCGGTTCAGTTCTTC.

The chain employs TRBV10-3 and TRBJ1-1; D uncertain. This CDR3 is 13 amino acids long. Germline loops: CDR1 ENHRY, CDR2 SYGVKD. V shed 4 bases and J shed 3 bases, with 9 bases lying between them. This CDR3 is CAISALSHTEAFF. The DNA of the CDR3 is TGTGCCATCAGTGCTTTGTCTCACACTGAAGCTTTCTTT.

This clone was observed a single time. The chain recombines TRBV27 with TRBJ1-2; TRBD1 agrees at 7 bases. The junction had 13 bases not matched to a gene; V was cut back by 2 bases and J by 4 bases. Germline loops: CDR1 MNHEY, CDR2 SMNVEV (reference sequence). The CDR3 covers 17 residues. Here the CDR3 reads CASSLRGQGPLGYGYTF. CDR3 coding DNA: TGTGCCAGCAGTTTAAGGGGGCAGGGACCATTGGGCTATGGCTACACCTTC.

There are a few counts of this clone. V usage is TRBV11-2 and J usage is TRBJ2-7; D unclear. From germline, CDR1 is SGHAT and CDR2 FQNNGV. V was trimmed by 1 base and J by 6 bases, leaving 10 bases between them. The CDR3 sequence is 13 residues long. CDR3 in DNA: TGTGCCAGCAGCTTAGGTCTGCTCGGCGAGCAGTACTTC. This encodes CASSLGLLGEQYF.

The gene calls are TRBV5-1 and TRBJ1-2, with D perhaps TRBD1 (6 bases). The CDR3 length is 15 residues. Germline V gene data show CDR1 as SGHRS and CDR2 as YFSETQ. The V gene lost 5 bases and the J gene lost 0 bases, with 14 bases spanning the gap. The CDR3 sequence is CASSPRQATNYGYTF. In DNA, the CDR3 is TGCGCCAGCAGTCCGCGACAGGCAACTAACTATGGCTACACCTTC.

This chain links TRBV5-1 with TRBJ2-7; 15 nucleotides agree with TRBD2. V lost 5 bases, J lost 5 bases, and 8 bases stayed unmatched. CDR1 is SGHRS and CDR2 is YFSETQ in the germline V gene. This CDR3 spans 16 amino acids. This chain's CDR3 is CASREGTSGRFHEQYF. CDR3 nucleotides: TGCGCCAGCAGGGAAGGGACTAGCGGGAGGTTCCACGAGCAGTACTTC.